Included here is one T cell receptor (beta chain) sequence, with context. As processed by the authors: It was from reference gene primer amplification that nucleated cell counts were estimated. Profiled with immunoSEQ multiplex PCR; TCRdb holds only in-frame clones, not every one. V and J calls and clone size are given by that table; D and trimming were obtained from the DNA. Here the sample spans nearly 95,000 clones, approximately 87% being singletons. The entry originates in a study of blood T cell repertoires in COVID-19. Study information: Whether acute or convalescent, the COVID-19 samples came from the United States, Italy and Spain.

CDR1 is MNHNS, CDR2 SASEGT, per germline. There are 15 residues in the CDR3. With V trimmed by 2 bases and J by 6 bases, 8 bases remained unmatched. Sequenced sample: peripheral blood. The receptor comes from a human donor with acute or convalescent COVID-19. The donor label of this sample is uncertain. The chain joins TRBV6-1 to TRBJ1-2; the match to TRBD1 covers 8 bases. This CDR3 reads CASSELTGVGDGYTF. The DNA for the CDR3 is TGTGCCAGCAGTGAATTGACAGGGGTTGGAGATGGCTACACCTTC.